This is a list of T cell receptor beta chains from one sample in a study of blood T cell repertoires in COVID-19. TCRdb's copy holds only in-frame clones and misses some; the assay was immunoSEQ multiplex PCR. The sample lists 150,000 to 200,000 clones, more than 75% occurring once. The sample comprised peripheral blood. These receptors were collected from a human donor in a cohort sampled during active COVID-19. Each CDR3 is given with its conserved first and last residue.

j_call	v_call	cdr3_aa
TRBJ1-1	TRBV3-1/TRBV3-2	CASSQLDRNTEAFF
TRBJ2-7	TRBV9	CASSVEANYKPYEQYF
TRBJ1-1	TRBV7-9	CASRELQDTEAFF
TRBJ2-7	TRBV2	CASQRQGMSEQYF
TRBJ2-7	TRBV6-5	CASSYGLAGAYEQYF
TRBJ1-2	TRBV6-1	CASSEAPGAYGYTF
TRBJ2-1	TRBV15	CATSRDKAGPTYNEQFF
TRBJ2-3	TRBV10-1	CASSESPTDTQYF
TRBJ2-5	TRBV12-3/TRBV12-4	CASRVQGEETQYF
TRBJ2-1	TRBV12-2	CASRLVRVVDNEQFF
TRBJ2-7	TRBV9	CASSVSAGSYEQYF